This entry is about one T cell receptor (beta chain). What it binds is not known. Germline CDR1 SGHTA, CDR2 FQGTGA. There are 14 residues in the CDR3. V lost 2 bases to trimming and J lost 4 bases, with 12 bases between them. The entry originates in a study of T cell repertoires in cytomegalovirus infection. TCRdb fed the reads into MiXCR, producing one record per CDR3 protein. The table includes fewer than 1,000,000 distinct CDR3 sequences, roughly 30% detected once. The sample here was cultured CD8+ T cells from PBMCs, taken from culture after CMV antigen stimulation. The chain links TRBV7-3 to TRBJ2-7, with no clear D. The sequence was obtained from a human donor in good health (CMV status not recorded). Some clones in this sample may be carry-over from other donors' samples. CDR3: CASSLLSLNYEQYV. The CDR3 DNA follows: TGTGCCAGCAGCTTACTCAGTCTCAATTACGAGCAGTACGTC.